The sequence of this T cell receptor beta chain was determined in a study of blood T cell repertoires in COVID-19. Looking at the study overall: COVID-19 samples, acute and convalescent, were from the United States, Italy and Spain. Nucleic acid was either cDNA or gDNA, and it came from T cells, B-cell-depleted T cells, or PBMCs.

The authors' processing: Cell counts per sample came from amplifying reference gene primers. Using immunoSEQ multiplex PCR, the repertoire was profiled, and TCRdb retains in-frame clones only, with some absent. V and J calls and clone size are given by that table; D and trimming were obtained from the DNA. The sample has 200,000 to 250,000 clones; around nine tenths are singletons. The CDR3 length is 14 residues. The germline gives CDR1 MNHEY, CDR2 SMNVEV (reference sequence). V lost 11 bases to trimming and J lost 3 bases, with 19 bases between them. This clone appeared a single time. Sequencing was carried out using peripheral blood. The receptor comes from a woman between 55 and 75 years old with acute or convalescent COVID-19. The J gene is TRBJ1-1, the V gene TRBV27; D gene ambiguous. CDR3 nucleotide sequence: TGTGCCTCTTCGAGAGGCGGGTGGTACACTGAAGCTTTCTTT. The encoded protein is CASSRGGWYTEAFF.